This TCR beta chain was sequenced in a study of CDR3 diversity in severe acne. TCRdb reanalysed the PCR reads using MiXCR and keeps one entry per CDR3 protein. The sample has around 83,000 distinct CDR3 sequences; approximately 49% are singletons. This clonotype has just a few counts. Unmatched junction bases numbered 10, after V lost 6 bases and J lost 3 bases. The CDR3 has 15 amino acids. Sequencing used blood. The sequence was collected from a male donor with severe acne vulgaris. The V call is TRBV12-3 or TRBV12-4, the J call TRBJ1-2; TRBD1 matches at 7 bases. CDR3 coding DNA: TGTGCCAGCAGCCCTACTGGGACAGTCTACTATGGCTACACCTTC. Encoded protein: CASSPTGTVYYGYTF.